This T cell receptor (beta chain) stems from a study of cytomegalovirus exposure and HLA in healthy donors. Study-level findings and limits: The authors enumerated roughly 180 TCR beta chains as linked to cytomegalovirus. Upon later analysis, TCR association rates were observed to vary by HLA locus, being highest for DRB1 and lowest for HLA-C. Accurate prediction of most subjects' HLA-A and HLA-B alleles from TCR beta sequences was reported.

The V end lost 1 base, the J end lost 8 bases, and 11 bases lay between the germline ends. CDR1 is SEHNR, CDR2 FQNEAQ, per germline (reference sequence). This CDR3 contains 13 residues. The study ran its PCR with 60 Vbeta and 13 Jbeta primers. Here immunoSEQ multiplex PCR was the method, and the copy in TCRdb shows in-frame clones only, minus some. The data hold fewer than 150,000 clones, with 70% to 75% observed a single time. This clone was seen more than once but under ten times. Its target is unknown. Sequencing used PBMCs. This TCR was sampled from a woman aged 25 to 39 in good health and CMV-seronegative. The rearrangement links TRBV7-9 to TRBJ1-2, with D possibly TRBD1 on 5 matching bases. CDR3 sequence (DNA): TGTGCCAGCAGCTTAGGCACAGGCGGCGGCTACACCTTC. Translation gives CASSLGTGGGYTF.